This paragraph reports one T cell receptor beta chain. Its target is not known. The CDR3 runs to 14 residues. V was shortened by 4 bases and J by 7 bases, with 11 bases between the two germline ends. CDR1 and CDR2 from the germline V gene are MNHEY and SVGAGI. From approximately 20-30 mg of unsorted bulk tissue, DNA and RNA were co-extracted together. Researchers took samples from five separate regions of each tumor. This sample was taken from a study of tumor-infiltrating lymphocytes in primary liver carcinoma. Study information: Subjects consisted of male and female patients aged 30 to 69 years. Samples returned roughly 3.5 to 7.13 million productive TCRbeta reads each. Read depth did not differ significantly between tissue types.

Study results and limitations: All five tumor regions shared only about 7-25% of top clones.

Researchers generated TCR beta cDNA from approximately 0.55 ug of total RNA, relying on a constant-region primer. ARM-PCR was slightly modified, and three nested multiplex PCR rounds with it gave rise to the TCR beta libraries. The study ran its first two PCR rounds for nine to eleven cycles each, using TRBV1-TRBV30 forward primers and a C-beta reverse primer. TCRdb passed the multiplex PCR reads through MiXCR, listing each CDR3 protein once. In the table there are 40,000 to 50,000 distinct CDR3 sequences, 70% to 80% of which are singletons. The sample taken for sequencing was liver tumor tissue from sampling region 3. Subset defined: tumor region T3, left-lateral pole. The origin of this receptor is a man in his forties with primary liver carcinoma and hepatitis B virus infection. The V and J genes are TRBV6-5 and TRBJ1-6; no definite D call. CDR3 in amino acids: CASSCRDRNSPLHF. CDR3 nucleotides: TGTGCCAGCAGTTGCCGTGACCGAAATTCACCCCTCCACTTT.